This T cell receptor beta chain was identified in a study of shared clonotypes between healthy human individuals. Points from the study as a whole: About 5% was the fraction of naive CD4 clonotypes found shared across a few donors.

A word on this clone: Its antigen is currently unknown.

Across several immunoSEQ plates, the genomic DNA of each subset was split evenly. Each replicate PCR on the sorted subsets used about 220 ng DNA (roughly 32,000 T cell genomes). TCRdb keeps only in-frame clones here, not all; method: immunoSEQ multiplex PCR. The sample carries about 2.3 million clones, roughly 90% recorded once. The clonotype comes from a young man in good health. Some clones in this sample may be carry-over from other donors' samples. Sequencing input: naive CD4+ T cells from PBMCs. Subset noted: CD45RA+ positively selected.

Here the CDR3 reads CASRAGLSGNTIYF. Written as DNA, the CDR3 is TGTGCCAGCAGGGCGGGACTCTCTGGAAACACCATATATTTT. The chain carries TRBV7-9 and TRBJ1-3; perhaps TRBD1 as D (5 bases). CDR3 length: 14 amino acids. From germline, CDR1 is SEHNR and CDR2 FQNEAQ (reference sequence). The V end lost 6 bases, the J end lost 0 bases, and 9 bases lay between the germline ends.